This is a list of T cell receptor beta chains from one sample in a study of response to subunit inactivated influenza vaccine. TCRdb reprocessed the RT-PCR reads with MiXCR, giving one entry per CDR3 protein. The top ten hold 11% of the sample, which has about 780,000 distinct CDR3 sequences, under 20% seen once. This specimen consisted of PBMCs from blood, obtained about 5 days after vaccination. Every receptor here comes from a man aged 50-60 years who received an inactivated influenza vaccine. The CDR3 runs from the conserved cysteine through the conserved F or W. The D gene is left open where the match is weak. The size of a clone is reported for some rows only, either as once, few or many, or as a class for expanded clones.

>few|NA|TRBV18|TRBJ1-5
TGTGCCAGCTCCCCGTCAGGGGTAAAGCAGCCCCAGCATTTT
CASSPSGVKQPQHF
>few|TRBD1|TRBV25-1|TRBJ2-1
TGTGCCAGCAGTGGACAGGGCTGGATTTATGAGCAGTTCTTC
CASSGQGWIYEQFF
>NA|NA|TRBV6-1|TRBJ2-1
TGTGCCAGCAGCCGGGGGCAGGGTACGAATGAGCAGTTCTTC
CASSRGQGTNEQFF
>few|NA|TRBV28|TRBJ1-1
TGTGCCACCGGCGAGCTAGGGGAAGCTTTCTTT
CATGELGEAFF
>few|TRBD1|TRBV12-3/TRBV12-4|TRBJ1-4
TGTGCCAGCAGAGAGACAGGGGGGACTGAAAAACTGTTTTTT
CASRETGGTEKLFF
>few|TRBD1|TRBV5-6|TRBJ2-1
TGTGCCAGCAGCTACGGGACAGGGGCGCATGAGCAGTTCTTC
CASSYGTGAHEQFF
>NA|NA|TRBV29-1|TRBJ1-1
TGCAGCGTTGCGGAGACACCCTCGAACACTGAAGCTTTCTTT
CSVAETPSNTEAFF
>NA|NA|TRBV6-5|TRBJ2-7
TGTGCCAGCAGTTTTTTTGGGAGCTCCTACGAGCAGTACTTC
CASSFFGSSYEQYF
>NA|NA|TRBV7-6|TRBJ2-3
TGTGCCAGCAGCTTAGTAAAGGGGATAACAGATACGCAGTATTTT
CASSLVKGITDTQYF
>NA|TRBD1|TRBV7-9|TRBJ1-1
TGTGCCAGCACCTTCGGGGACAGGGGCCCTAACACTGAAGCTTTCTTT
CASTFGDRGPNTEAFF
>few|NA|TRBV29-1|TRBJ2-2
TGCAGCTTTCGACGGGGGAACACCGGGGAGCTGTTTTTT
CSFRRGNTGELFF
>NA|TRBD1|TRBV9|TRBJ1-1
TGTGCCAGCAGCAGCGGGACAGTGGTGGTGAACACTGAAGCTTTCTTT
CASSSGTVVVNTEAFF
>few|NA|TRBV20-1|TRBJ1-6
TGCAGTGCTACTATTAGGACTACAGGCTCGGGTTCACCCCTCCACTTT
CSATIRTTGSGSPLHF
>few|TRBD1|TRBV27|TRBJ1-1
TGTGCCAGCAGTTTAGGGACTACAGGGGCCACTGAAGCTTTCTTT
CASSLGTTGATEAFF
>NA|NA|TRBV5-1|TRBJ2-7
TGCGCCAGCAGCGAGAACGGGGTCGGGCAGTACTTC
CASSENGVGQYF
>NA|NA|TRBV5-1|TRBJ1-1
TGCGCCAGCAGCCTCCAGCCAGGGGACACTGAAGCTTTCTTT
CASSLQPGDTEAFF
>NA|NA|TRBV18|TRBJ2-1
TGTGCCAGCTCACCGAATTCTGTGGGAGGTGCTTACAATGAGCAGTTCTTC
CASSPNSVGGAYNEQFF
>many|NA|TRBV29-1|TRBJ2-1
TGCAGCGTTGTTTGGCAGACCAATGAGCAGTTCTTC
CSVVWQTNEQFF
>many|NA|TRBV15|TRBJ2-1
TGTGCCACCAGCAGAGATAGGATTACCTCCTACAATGAGCAGTTCTTC
CATSRDRITSYNEQFF
>NA|TRBD2|TRBV24-1|TRBJ2-1
TGTGCCACCAGTGATTCCCCCGGAGCGGGAGGGTCCTACAATGAGCAGTTCTTC
CATSDSPGAGGSYNEQFF
>NA|NA|TRBV4-3|TRBJ2-3
TGCGCCAGCAGCCAAAGGGGATATAGCACAGATACGCAGTATTTT
CASSQRGYSTDTQYF
>many|TRBD1|TRBV20-1|TRBJ2-1
TGCAGTGCTAGAAAACCGGGACAGGGAGGCGGGCAGTTCTTC
CSARKPGQGGGQFF
>NA|NA|TRBV10-3|TRBJ2-7
TGTGCCATCAGACCTACGGGCTACGAGCAGTACTTC
CAIRPTGYEQYF
>NA|TRBD1|TRBV9|TRBJ1-1
TGTGCCAGCGCGGGACAGATGAACACTGAAGCTTTCTTT
CASAGQMNTEAFF
>NA|NA|TRBV21-1|TRBJ2-3
TGTGCCAGTCACGGACAGGGGTACACAGATACGCAGTATTTT
CASHGQGYTDTQYF
>many|NA|TRBV12-3/TRBV12-4|TRBJ1-6
TGTGCCAGCAGCACCGCCGGGGGGCTTGGTTCACCCCTCCACTTT
CASSTAGGLGSPLHF
>few|NA|TRBV7-2|TRBJ2-4
TGTGCCAGCAGCCCGGGACTGGGAGAGTACTTC
CASSPGLGEYF
>many|NA|TRBV5-6|TRBJ2-5
TGTGCCAGCAGCTCGCAATTCCTAGGATTCGGAGAGACCCAGTACTTC
CASSSQFLGFGETQYF
>NA|TRBD2|TRBV5-5|TRBJ2-2
TGTGCCAGCAGCGCGGGACTAGCGGGAGTAGTCACCGGGGAGCTGTTTTTT
CASSAGLAGVVTGELFF
>NA|NA|TRBV3-1|TRBJ1-5
TGTGCCAGCAGCTCCGGCTACAATCAGCCCCAGCATTTT
CASSSGYNQPQHF
>few|NA|TRBV5-1|TRBJ2-7
TGCGCCAGCAGCACCGGGACGGATTCCTACGAGCAGTACTTC
CASSTGTDSYEQYF
>many|TRBD1|TRBV20-1|TRBJ1-2
TGCAGTGCTCAGGGACAGGGGATCTCCTATGGCTACACCTTC
CSAQGQGISYGYTF
>NA|TRBD2|TRBV9|TRBJ2-5
TGTGCCAGCAGCGTAGCGGGTAGCGGGACCCTCCAAGAGACCCAGTACTTC
CASSVAGSGTLQETQYF
>few|NA|TRBV7-2|TRBJ2-7
TGTGCCAGCAGCCAAAGATGGACAGAACACTACGAGCAGTACTTC
CASSQRWTEHYEQYF
>NA|TRBD2|TRBV24-1|TRBJ2-5
TGTGCCACCAGTGATTCTCGGGCCCCGGGGGGAGAGACCCAGTACTTC
CATSDSRAPGGETQYF
>few|NA|TRBV6-5|TRBJ1-6
TGTGCCAGCAGTTACTCTGTAGGGTTCGGGAATTCACCCCTCCACTTT
CASSYSVGFGNSPLHF
>few|NA|TRBV6-2/TRBV6-3|TRBJ2-7
TGTGCCACCGGAAGTTTGACAGGCCACGAGCAGTACTTC
CATGSLTGHEQYF
>NA|NA|TRBV5-1|TRBJ1-5
TGCGCCAGCAGCTTGGAAGGGGACGGAGGCAATCAGCCCCAGCATTTT
CASSLEGDGGNQPQHF
>few|TRBD2|TRBV12-3/TRBV12-4|TRBJ2-2
TGTGCCAGCAGTTTAGACATAGCGGGAGGCGGGGAGCTGTTTTTT
CASSLDIAGGGELFF
>once|TRBD2|TRBV5-1|TRBJ2-2
TGCGCCAGCAGCTCGACTAGCGGGGGATCCGGGGAGCTGTTTTTT
CASSSTSGGSGELFF
>NA|TRBD1|TRBV4-1|TRBJ2-3
TGCGCCAGCAGCCACAAAAGGGGACAGATGAGGCGTGCAGATACGCAGTATTTT
CASSHKRGQMRRADTQYF
>NA|NA|TRBV4-3|TRBJ2-1
TGCGCCAGCAGCCAAGATATTCATTATGAGCAGTTCTTC
CASSQDIHYEQFF
>few|TRBD1|TRBV28|TRBJ2-7
TGTGCCAGCAGGGGACAGGGTGGAGGCTACGAGCAGTACTTC
CASRGQGGGYEQYF
>NA|TRBD1|TRBV5-6|TRBJ2-7
TGTGCCAGCAGCGTGGGACAGGCCTACGAGCAGTACTTC
CASSVGQAYEQYF
>many|NA|TRBV20-1|TRBJ1-5
TGCAGTGCTAGAGATGGGCGGTCAAATCAGCCCCAGCATTTT
CSARDGRSNQPQHF